This T cell receptor beta chain was recorded in a study of shared clonotypes between healthy human individuals (TCRdb year 2020). At the level of the whole study: The cohort included a few men and a couple of women between 18 and 49 years of age. For each donor, CD4 naive and CD4 memory were each given three plates, CD8 naive was given two plates, and CD8 memory was given one plate. To estimate repertoire size and how much clonotype sharing occurs between individuals, the study deeply sequenced the blood TCR repertoires of several healthy adults. To increase sequencing depth and limit assay-specific biases, different laboratories used diverse techniques to prepare libraries and sequence TCR repertoires. Each donor's leukapheresis produced roughly between roughly 0.85 and 9.5 billion PBMCs.

Overall study outcomes, separate from this receptor: Estimated clonotype richness was generally larger for naive than for memory subsets. Sharing across a handful of donors was observed for around 5% of naive CD4, about 3.2% of naive CD8, 2% to 2.5% of memory CD4, and roughly 0.43% of memory CD8 clonotypes. The small number of donors limited the genetic and exposure-history diversity represented. Only blood was sampled, and tissue TCR repertoires likely differ from those in blood. Pairwise subsampling led to the expectation that sequencing depth would affect the degree of clonotype sharing among donors. Higher generation probabilities were observed for clonotypes shared by all four sorted-subset donors than for non-shared clonotypes. Incomplete sequencing was indicated by rarefaction of sorted-subset datasets, despite the large sequencing depth.

The CDR3 sequence holds 16 residues, the cysteine and phenylalanine included. CDR3 DNA is the only sequence kept; it has 48 bases, read in frame from the first base. Reading the germline V gene gives CDR1 SGDLS and CDR2 YYNGEE. For this chain, trimming is 4 bases at the V end and 9 bases at the J end, and the number of junction bases without a gene match is 17. Details on this clone: Its antigen is not yet known. No base-level quality is on record; no much larger clone is a single base apart.

TCR CDR3 regions were amplified from genomic DNA by multiplex PCR using the deep immunoSEQ assay. Extracted genomic DNA from each cell subset was spread evenly across all wells of several immunoSEQ 96-well plates, with each plate serving as a replicate. Each replicate PCR for sorted subsets received about 210 ng genomic DNA, equal to around 32,000 T cell genomes. The purified libraries were quantified using a Qubit 3.0 fluorometer, sized with a Bioanalyzer 2100, and then quantified again using the KAPA Library Quantification kit. A separate single-read 150-cycle Illumina NextSeq 550 flow cell was used to sequence each immunoSEQ 96-well plate. The source study handled its data this way. Because the immunoSEQ output held only junctional sequences and lacked quality scores, the filtering could not match the filtering applied to full-length reads. Sequences were annotated with PyIR, a Python wrapper for IgBLAST v1.9, and V/J genes and CDR3 were assigned using IMGT germline references. Any read was removed if the V/J assignment was weak (E-value above 1e-6), the CDR3 was missing, or the read contained stop codons, out-of-frame junctions, or ambiguous translated residues. A V3J clonotype was defined by an identical inferred V gene, J gene, and CDR3 amino acid sequence. The percentage overlap between two repertoires was calculated by dividing the number of shared unique clonotypes by the size of the smaller repertoire. Richness of each repertoire was evaluated using RTK rarefaction, the Chao1 estimator, and Recon v2.1 estimates of unobserved clonotypes. For all TCRbeta clonotypes obtained by the gDNA method from a few donors, generation probabilities were computed with OLGA. In its TCRdb copy, this immuneACCESS table keeps in-frame sequences only and misses some clones. Where compared with another copy, unresolved V genes explain less than half of these, and the others have no known cause. V, J and clone size were drawn from that table, and D and trimming were deduced from the DNA. In this sample the table shows around 2.5 million clones, over 85% of which occur a single time. Approximately 0.36% of the sample is held by the ten biggest clonotypes.

Donors were healthy HIV-negative adults with no recently reported acute infections or vaccinations. Every donor was a Caucasian adult living in Nashville, Tennessee, USA. CD4+ T cells were enriched through magnetic negative selection, after which naive cells were positively selected on CD45RA and the remaining negative fraction served as the memory subset. Blood was obtained by leukapheresis, after which PBMCs were separated by Ficoll-Histopaque density gradient centrifugation and cryopreserved in liquid nitrogen vapor phase. Analytical flow cytometry was used to check the purity and quantity of every magnetically sorted T cell population. From each sorted fraction, genomic DNA was isolated and quantified by UV absorbance on a Nanodrop 2000c.

The receptor was isolated from a man between 18 and 29 years old in good health. Some clones in this sample may be carry-over from other donors' samples. The sample consisted of naive CD4+ T cells from PBMCs. Read against the paper, the sample's cell subset or site label means: CD45RA+ positively selected. The V gene is TRBV9 and the J gene is TRBJ2-3; 7 bases in the junction line up with TRBD1. CDR3 region: CASSKTQGWAGETQYF. The nucleotide sequence is TGTGCCAGCAGCAAAACACAGGGGTGGGCCGGAGAAACGCAGTATTTT.